This TCR beta chain was captured in a study of shared clonotypes between healthy human individuals. Study results and caveats: Sampling covered blood only; tissue repertoires likely differ. Non-shared clonotypes had lower generation probabilities than clonotypes shared by all four sorted-subset donors.

Worth noting for this clone: Its antigen is unidentified.

Trimming removed 6 bases at V and 0 bases at J, with 15 bases between. The germline V gene has CDR1 MDHEN and CDR2 SYDVKM. This CDR3 is 16 amino acids long. As processed by the authors: ImmunoSEQ gave junction-only sequences without quality scores, so filtering differed. Using immunoSEQ multiplex PCR, the repertoire was profiled, and TCRdb retains in-frame clones only, with some absent. That table supplies the V and J calls and clone size; D and trimming were determined from the DNA. The top ten clones hold 0.13% to 0.15% of a sample with millions of clones, about 92% of them seen once. Adult donors, all healthy and HIV-negative, had no recent acute infections or vaccinations.

This chain joins TRBV28 and TRBJ2-4, with D perhaps matching TRBD1 (6 bases). Sequenced: naive CD4+ T cells sorted from blood. The subset was: CD45RA+ positively selected. The receptor's source is a man between 18 and 35 years old in good health. This CDR3 is CASSRSGAVAKNIQYF. CDR3 in DNA: TGTGCCAGCAGCCGATCAGGGGCCGTAGCCAAAAACATTCAGTACTTC.